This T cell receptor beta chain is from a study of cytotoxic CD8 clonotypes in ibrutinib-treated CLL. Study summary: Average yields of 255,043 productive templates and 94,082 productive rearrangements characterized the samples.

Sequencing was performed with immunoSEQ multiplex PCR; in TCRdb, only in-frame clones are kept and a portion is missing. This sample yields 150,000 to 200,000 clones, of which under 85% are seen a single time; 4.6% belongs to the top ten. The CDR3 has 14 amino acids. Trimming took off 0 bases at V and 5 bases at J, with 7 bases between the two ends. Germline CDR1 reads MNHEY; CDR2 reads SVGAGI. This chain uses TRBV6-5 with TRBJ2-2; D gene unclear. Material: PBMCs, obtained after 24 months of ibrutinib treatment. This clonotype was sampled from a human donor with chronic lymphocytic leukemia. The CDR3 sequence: CASSYSLTTGELFF. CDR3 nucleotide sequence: TGTGCCAGCAGTTACTCCCTAACGACCGGGGAGCTGTTTTTT.